The 4 T cell receptor beta chains below all came from one sample that was sequenced in a study of blood T cell repertoires in COVID-19. Produced via immunoSEQ multiplex PCR; TCRdb's table is partial and in-frame only. The sample consists of some 180,000 clones, around 90% of them appearing once. The specimen sequenced was peripheral blood. Source of these receptors: a middle-aged man with acute or convalescent COVID-19.

The chain is built from TRBV28 and TRBJ2-7; TRBD2 agrees at 9 bases. CDR1 is MDHEN, CDR2 SYDVKM, per germline. V shed 7 bases, J shed 3 bases, and the junction held 10 bases outside the gene matches. This CDR3 has 15 residues. CDR3 nucleotide sequence: TGTGCCAGCATTTCGGGTGGCGGGAGGGTCTACGAGCAGTACTTC. This encodes CASISGGGRVYEQYF.

V and J are TRBV5-1 and TRBJ1-2; D gene ambiguous. This CDR3 has 15 residues. Germline assignment: CDR1 SGHRS and CDR2 YFSETQ. Trimming removed 0 bases from V and 4 bases from J, with 13 bases in between. CDR3 sequence: CASSLAQPYAYGYTF. The CDR3 coding sequence is TGCGCCAGCAGCTTGGCACAGCCGTACGCCTATGGCTACACCTTC. Using reference TRBV5-1 and TRBJ1-2 for the parts outside the CDR3, the full variable domain is KAGVTQTPRYLIKTRGQQVTLSCSPISGHRSVSWYQQTPGQGLQFLFEYFSETQRNKGNFPGRFSGRQFSNSRSEMNVSTLELGDSALYLCASSLAQPYAYGYTFGSGTRLTVV.

The rearrangement joins TRBV24-1 to TRBJ2-2; 7 nucleotides align to TRBD1. The CDR3 has 16 residues. V shed 2 bases and J 3 bases; nucleotides not matched to a gene: 5. Germline CDR1 KGHDR, CDR2 SFDVKD. The CDR3 region is CATSDSLGTDTGELFF. The CDR3 DNA follows: TGTGCCACCAGTGATTCCCTCGGGACAGACACCGGGGAGCTGTTTTTT.

The chain has TRBV7-9 and TRBJ2-2, with 13 bases aligning to TRBD2. Germline V lookup: CDR1 SEHNR, CDR2 FQNEAQ (reference sequence). The CDR3 has 18 residues. V lost 3 bases, J lost 5 bases, and 9 bases stayed unmatched. The CDR3 is CASSLLTSGGARTGELFF. DNA of the CDR3: TGTGCCAGCAGCTTGCTCACTAGCGGGGGGGCCCGGACCGGGGAGCTGTTTTTT.